This TCR beta chain was profiled in a study of Ad26.COV2.S vaccination and SARS-CoV-2 variants. As for the study in general: Within the COV1001 Ad26.COV2.S trial arm, the donor was enrolled. Once or twice, 56 days apart, Ad26.COV2.S was delivered intramuscularly.

As for this clone: Its specificity is not known.

V gave up 7 bases and J gave up 0 bases; unmatched junction bases: 7. The CDR3 is made up of 16 amino acids. CDR1 and CDR2 (germline): SGHTA, FQGNSA. Noted treatment: 15 to 20 received Ad26.COV2.S at low or high dose, single or two shots; about five received placebo; per-sample allocation not given. Material that was analyzed had been drawn on day 63 after the first vaccine or placebo injection. Boston provided a donor who was an adult aged 18-55 years. The study's findings and limits: For non-spike TCRs, breadth in vaccine recipients resembled that in placebo recipients.

This table comes from immunoSEQ multiplex PCR, and its TCRdb copy is limited to in-frame clones, with some not included. Among over 400,000 clones, roughly 88% were seen once, and the ten largest hold approximately 4.3%. Sequencing was performed on peripheral blood, taken in a trial of Ad26.COV2.S vaccine versus placebo. The chain uses TRBV7-2 and TRBJ2-1, with 9 bases that match TRBD2. The sequence came from a person aged 18-60 years who received the Ad26.COV2.S COVID-19 vaccine or a placebo. This CDR3 reads CASTPSGVSSYNEQFF. As DNA, the CDR3 is TGTGCCAGCACCCCTAGCGGGGTGAGCTCCTACAATGAGCAGTTCTTC.